This TCR beta chain is drawn from a study of T cells after yellow fever vaccination. Study-level results: Subsequent to the booster, the majority of primary-vaccination clones reappeared (around 96% CD4, 80% to 90% CD8).

Generation of TCR cDNA used 5'RACE template switching (which added a universal primer site and UMIs). TCRdb passed the 5' RACE reads through MiXCR, listing each CDR3 protein once. This sample has roughly 310,000 distinct CDR3 sequences; roughly 8.7% occur once, and the top ten carry approximately 18%. Germline assignment: CDR1 SGHVS and CDR2 FNYEAQ. The CDR3 is 16 residues long. After removal of 5 bases from V and 2 bases from J, the junction contained 12 bases not matched to a gene. This clonotype came up a few times. Antigen unknown. The clonotype originates from a man aged 18 to 30 who received the YFV17D yellow fever vaccine. This chain joins TRBV7-6 and TRBJ2-7, with TRBD1 identical over 7 bases. The starting material was PBMCs, obtained on the day of the first yellow fever vaccination. The CDR3 here is CASSDATGGTAYEQYF. DNA of the CDR3: TGTGCCAGCAGCGACGCGACCGGTGGGACAGCCTACGAGCAGTACTTC.